This T cell receptor beta chain comes out of a study of T cell responses to AZD1222 COVID-19 vaccine. The protocol was immunoSEQ multiplex PCR, while the TCRdb copy is restricted to in-frame clones and leaves out a portion. The sample shows fewer than 30,000 clones, around 86% of them seen only once. The germline V gene encodes CDR1 SGHAT and CDR2 FQNNGV. The CDR3 sequence is 13 residues long. V lost 6 bases, J lost 10 bases, and 18 bases lay in between. This clone was picked up one time. The antigen remains undetermined. Study-wide results and caveats: Close to half of all spike-specific TCRs reportedly target regions of the variants that are unmutated. Clonal diversity may have been underestimated in mostly white British donors.

The chain employs TRBV11-2 and TRBJ1-1; D might be TRBD1 (6 bases). The sequence derives from an adult who received the AZD1222 COVID-19 vaccine. The starting material was peripheral blood, obtained 28 days after the second AZD1222 dose. The CDR3 reads CASSVAGAGSAFF. In DNA, the CDR3 is TGTGCCAGCAGTGTGGCAGGGGCCGGGTCAGCTTTCTTT.